This T cell receptor (beta chain) was identified in a study of T cell repertoires in cytomegalovirus infection. Study information: The public TCR beta signatures pointed to both CMV infection and matching HLA type.

V lost 5 bases and J 4 bases, leaving 10 bases between the germline ends. The CDR3 has 13 residues. Germline V gene sequence: CDR1 SGHVS, CDR2 FQNEAQ. MiXCR, run by TCRdb on the reads, gives a single entry per CDR3 protein. The profile shows 450,000 to 600,000 distinct CDR3 sequences, roughly 43% of them singletons. Study-wide results and limits: Carriers of CMV and the relevant HLA type were discriminated by public TCR beta frequency. The response measured ex vivo was dominated by TCR beta clonotypes (HLA-C-restricted and CMV-specific).

As concerns this clonotype: Antigen unknown.

This TCR was recovered from a human donor in good health (CMV status not recorded). Some clones in this sample may be carry-over from other donors' samples. Sample: cultured PBMCs, taken from culture after CMV antigen stimulation. This rearrangement joins TRBV7-8 to TRBJ2-3, with D possibly called TRBD1 or TRBD2 (5 bases each). The CDR3, as DNA: TGTGCCAGCAGCCGGGACCTCTCAGATACGCAGTATTTT. Protein product: CASSRDLSDTQYF.